These 26 T cell receptor beta chains share one sample of origin, sequenced in a study of T cells after posttransplantation cyclophosphamide (dated by TCRdb to the mid-2010s). The library was produced with the immunoSEQ multiplex PCR assay. TCRdb re-hosts the immuneACCESS table, in-frame sequences only. Its copies lack some clones; in the studies checked, an unresolved V gene accounts for under half of them, and the cause for the rest is not known. Recorded for this sample are about 7,300 clones; 91% of them occurred a single time. The ten biggest clones cover about 3.9% of the sample. Sample: CD4+ T cells sorted from blood. The receptors were sampled from a woman aged 45-59 years in good health and a related stem cell transplant donor.

This clone appeared a single time. As DNA, the CDR3 is TGTGCCAGCAGTTACCGGGGAGTACAGTTGAACACTGAAGCTTTCTTT. This gives the protein CASSYRGVQLNTEAFF. This chain links TRBV6-5 with TRBJ1-1; D is unresolved. Trimming left V 2 bases short and J 0 bases short, with 13 bases between. Germline assignment: CDR1 MNHEY and CDR2 SVGAGI. This CDR3 is built from 16 residues.

The chain employs TRBV30 and TRBJ1-3, with D possibly being TRBD1 (5 bases). CDR3 size: 14 residues. Deletions cut 5 bases from V and 0 bases from J, with 11 bases between. The germline gives CDR1 GTSNPN, CDR2 SVGIG (reference sequence). CDR3 sequence: CAWGMGGSGNTIYF. As DNA, the CDR3 is TGTGCCTGGGGTATGGGGGGCTCTGGAAACACCATATATTTT.

The chain joins TRBV15 to TRBJ1-1; D might be TRBD1 (5 bases). The germline V and J ends were trimmed by 4 bases and 10 bases, with 19 bases remaining between them. Germline CDR1 and CDR2: LNHNV and YYDKDF (reference sequence). The CDR3 totals 14 residues. CDR3 loop: CATSKIREGEAAFF. The CDR3 DNA is TGTGCCACCAGCAAGATCAGGGAAGGTGAGGCAGCTTTCTTT.

The chain joins TRBV15 to TRBJ2-1; 11 bases map to TRBD2. J gave up 4 bases and V 5 bases, and 4 bases lay outside the gene matches. Germline V gene data show CDR1 as LNHNV and CDR2 as YYDKDF (reference sequence). This CDR3 is built from 15 residues. The CDR3 region is CATSPGTSGYNEQFF. The DNA for the CDR3 is TGTGCCACCAGCCCCGGGACTAGCGGATACAATGAGCAGTTCTTC.

The chain links TRBV13 to TRBJ1-2; D not resolved. Germline CDR1 and CDR2: PRHDT and FYEKMQ (reference sequence). V was clipped by 5 bases and J by 7 bases, with 11 bases between them. This CDR3 has 12 amino acids. The CDR3 sequence: CASSPGGGGYTF. CDR3 coding DNA: TGTGCCAGCAGCCCGGGAGGAGGTGGCTACACCTTC.

The chain recombines TRBV18 with TRBJ2-5; 12 bases fit TRBD2. CDR1 and CDR2 from the germline V gene are KGHSH and LQKENI. V shed 4 bases, J shed 5 bases, and the junction held 5 bases outside the gene matches. This CDR3 region has 15 residues. This chain's CDR3 is CASSQTSGSGETQYF. The CDR3 DNA sequence: TGTGCCAGCTCACAGACTAGCGGGAGCGGCGAGACCCAGTACTTC.

The chain joins TRBV29-1 to TRBJ2-7; tentative D call: TRBD1 (5 bases). CDR3 size: 13 residues. Between the trimmed V and J ends, which lost 0 bases and 5 bases, there was a span of 11 bases. Per the germline V gene, CDR1 is SQVTM and CDR2 is ANQGSEA. CDR3 loop: CSVEDRGHHEQYF. CDR3 DNA sequence: TGCAGCGTTGAAGATCGAGGACATCACGAGCAGTACTTC.

This chain links TRBV10-3 with TRBJ1-1; the D gene is possibly TRBD1 (5 bases). The CDR3 loop spans 14 amino acids. Trimming cost V 5 bases and J 1 base, with 11 bases left between them. Germline lookup yields CDR1 ENHRY and CDR2 SYGVKD. CDR3 in DNA: TGTGCCATCAGTAAGGACATACAGAACACTGAAGCTTTCTTT. Protein sequence: CAISKDIQNTEAFF.

The chain recombines TRBV2 with TRBJ2-7; D may be TRBD1 (6 bases). The CDR3 spans 12 residues. From germline, CDR1 is SNHLY and CDR2 FYNNEI. V was pared by 5 bases and J by 5 bases, with 10 bases between. The CDR3 DNA sequence: TGTGCCAGCAGTAAGGACAGAAACGAGCAGTACTTC. Translation gives CASSKDRNEQYF.

The chain employs TRBV2 and TRBJ2-1; 7 bases map to TRBD1. J lost 8 bases, V lost 5 bases, and 6 bases had no gene match. Per germline, CDR1 SNHLY and CDR2 FYNNEI. The CDR3 covers 13 residues. This CDR3 reads CASSSDRAYEQFF. CDR3 bases: TGTGCCAGCAGTTCCGACAGGGCCTATGAGCAGTTCTTC.

The chain joins TRBV27 to TRBJ2-1; the D gene is possibly TRBD1 (6 bases). CDR1 MNHEY and CDR2 SMNVEV come from the germline V gene (reference sequence). The ends were cut back, 4 bases at V and 2 bases at J, with 15 bases in the middle. This CDR3 has 16 residues. CDR3 sequence reads: CASSSHRDTAYNEQFF. The DNA of the CDR3 is TGTGCCAGCAGTTCACACCGGGACACAGCCTACAATGAGCAGTTCTTC.

A word on this clone: In the same sample, other DNA sequences code for this CDR3. The chain employs TRBV5-5 and TRBJ1-6; TRBD1 agrees at 9 bases. Trimming took 2 bases from V and 10 from J; bases not matched to a gene: 10. The germline CDR1 and CDR2 sequences are SGHKS and YYEKEE (reference sequence). CDR3 length: 16 amino acids. CDR3 DNA sequence: TGTGCCAGCAGCTTAGACATCGACAGGGGGAAATCACCCCTCCACTTT. This sequence encodes CASSLDIDRGKSPLHF.

The chain recombines TRBV28 with TRBJ1-1; 8 positions agree with TRBD1. The CDR3 runs to 12 residues. Looked up from germline, CDR1 is MDHEN and CDR2 is SYDVKM. J gave up 10 bases and V 7 bases, and 8 bases lay outside the gene matches. This CDR3 reads CASTPGDRGAFF. The CDR3 coding sequence is TGTGCCAGCACTCCCGGAGACAGGGGAGCTTTCTTT.

CDR3 protein: CASRGGGAIGNTIYF. In DNA, the CDR3 is TGTGCCAGCAGAGGTGGGGGGGCGATTGGAAACACCATATATTTT. The chain employs TRBV6-5 and TRBJ1-3; D is possibly TRBD1 (6 bases). V lost 6 bases, J lost 3 bases, and 15 bases lay in between. The CDR3 spans 15 residues. Germline CDR1 is MNHEY and CDR2 is SVGAGI.

J is TRBJ1-1 and V is TRBV28; no reliable D call. V was shortened by 5 bases and J by 1 base, with 29 bases between the two germline ends. The germline V gene has CDR1 MDHEN and CDR2 SYDVKM. The CDR3 has 20 residues. Here the CDR3 reads CASSILIRRSGRRENTEAFF. The CDR3 DNA reads TGTGCCAGCAGTATTCTAATCCGACGAAGCGGGCGCAGAGAGAACACTGAAGCTTTCTTT.

The rearrangement links TRBV9 to TRBJ2-1; 9 nucleotides match TRBD1. V was clipped by 4 bases and J by 4 bases; unmatched bases: 6. The CDR3 sequence is 15 residues long. Germline lookup yields CDR1 SGDLS and CDR2 YYNGEE. The CDR3 region is CASSTTDRGYNEQFF. The CDR3 DNA sequence: TGTGCCAGCAGCACGACGGACAGGGGTTACAATGAGCAGTTCTTC.

This clone was seen more than once but under ten times. This chain uses TRBV9 with TRBJ2-6, with a possible D match to TRBD1 (5 bases). Germline values: CDR1 SGDLS, CDR2 YYNGEE. This CDR3 has 15 amino acids. Trimming cost V 7 bases and J 3 bases, with 14 bases left between them. CDR3 in DNA: TGTGCCAGCGCTCAAGGGGCGCTTGGGGCCAACGTCCTGACTTTC. Its translation: CASAQGALGANVLTF.

The V and J genes are TRBV4-2 and TRBJ1-6; D is unclear. Trimming removed 0 bases at V and 14 bases at J, with 14 bases between. The germline V gene encodes CDR1 LGHNA and CDR2 YNFKEQ. The CDR3 loop spans 14 amino acids. The CDR3 region has the DNA TGTGCCAGCAGCCAAGATCTCCAATGGCCCACCCTCCACTTT. Amino acids: CASSQDLQWPTLHF.

The CDR3, as DNA: TGTGCCACCAGCACAAGGACTAGCGGAGCCTCCTACAATGAGCAGTTCTTC. It specifies CATSTRTSGASYNEQFF. This rearrangement joins TRBV15 to TRBJ2-1, with 10 nucleotides matching TRBD2. The CDR3 loop spans 17 amino acids. Germline-derived CDR1 and CDR2 are LNHNV and YYDKDF (reference sequence). Trimming at V came to 4 bases and at J to 0 bases, leaving 6 bases not matched to a gene.

This chain connects TRBV5-4 to TRBJ1-1, with TRBD1 matching 7 bases. This CDR3 region has 15 residues. V was clipped by 4 bases and J by 4 bases; unmatched bases: 10. Germline V gene sequence: CDR1 SGHNT, CDR2 YYREEE (reference sequence). The CDR3 DNA sequence: TGTGCCAGCAGCACAACACAGGGGAGGAGCACTGAAGCTTTCTTT. Protein product: CASSTTQGRSTEAFF.

The rearrangement joins TRBV5-1 to TRBJ2-1, with TRBD1 matching over 8 bases. Germline V CDR1 and CDR2: SGHRS, YFSETQ. J was trimmed by 7 bases and V by 4 bases; bases with no gene match: 4. The CDR3 spans 13 residues. The CDR3 region has the DNA TGCGCCAGCAGCGGACAGGGTTTGAATGAGCAGTTCTTC. It codes for CASSGQGLNEQFF.

The chain is built from TRBV11-3 and TRBJ2-1, with 10 positions matching TRBD1. The CDR3 runs 16 residues. V was pared by 1 base and J by 7 bases, with 7 bases of the junction left unmatched. CDR1 is SGHNT and CDR2 is YENEEA in the germline V gene. The CDR3 spells CASSLARQGARNEQFF. In nucleotides, the CDR3 is TGTGCCAGCAGCTTAGCGAGACAGGGGGCCCGTAATGAGCAGTTCTTC.

The rearrangement links TRBV7-2 to TRBJ2-7; 7 positions match TRBD1. Germline V CDR1 and CDR2: SGHTA, FQGNSA. The CDR3 has 14 amino acids. The junction had 4 bases not matched to a gene; V was cut back by 5 bases and J by 0 bases. As DNA, the CDR3 is TGTGCCAGCAGCCGGGACAGCCTCTCCTACGAGCAGTACTTC. Translation: CASSRDSLSYEQYF.

The chain couples TRBV7-7 to TRBJ2-7; 7 nucleotides agree with TRBD1. This CDR3 has 17 residues. Looked up from germline, CDR1 is SSHAT and CDR2 is FNYEAQ (reference sequence). Trimming took 2 bases from V and 0 from J; bases not matched to a gene: 10. The CDR3 nucleotides are TGTGCCAGCAGCTTATATCACCAGGGACAGCTCTCCTACGAGCAGTACTTC. Translating gives CASSLYHQGQLSYEQYF.

The chain combines TRBV28 with TRBJ1-2; possibly TRBD1 for D (5 bases). The length of the CDR3 is 11 residues. Trimming left V 4 bases short and J 7 bases short, with 7 bases between. CDR1 and CDR2 (germline): MDHEN, SYDVKM. CDR3 in amino acids: CASSSGIGYTF. The CDR3 DNA sequence: TGTGCCAGCAGTTCAGGGATTGGCTACACCTTC.

The chain is built from TRBV2 and TRBJ2-7; 7 bases match TRBD1. CDR1 is SNHLY, CDR2 FYNNEI, per germline. The trim removed 6 bases at V and 2 bases at J, leaving 7 bases unmatched. The CDR3 length is 14 residues. The CDR3 protein is CASRGTGTAYEQYF. DNA for the CDR3: TGTGCCAGCAGAGGAACCGGGACAGCCTACGAGCAGTACTTC.